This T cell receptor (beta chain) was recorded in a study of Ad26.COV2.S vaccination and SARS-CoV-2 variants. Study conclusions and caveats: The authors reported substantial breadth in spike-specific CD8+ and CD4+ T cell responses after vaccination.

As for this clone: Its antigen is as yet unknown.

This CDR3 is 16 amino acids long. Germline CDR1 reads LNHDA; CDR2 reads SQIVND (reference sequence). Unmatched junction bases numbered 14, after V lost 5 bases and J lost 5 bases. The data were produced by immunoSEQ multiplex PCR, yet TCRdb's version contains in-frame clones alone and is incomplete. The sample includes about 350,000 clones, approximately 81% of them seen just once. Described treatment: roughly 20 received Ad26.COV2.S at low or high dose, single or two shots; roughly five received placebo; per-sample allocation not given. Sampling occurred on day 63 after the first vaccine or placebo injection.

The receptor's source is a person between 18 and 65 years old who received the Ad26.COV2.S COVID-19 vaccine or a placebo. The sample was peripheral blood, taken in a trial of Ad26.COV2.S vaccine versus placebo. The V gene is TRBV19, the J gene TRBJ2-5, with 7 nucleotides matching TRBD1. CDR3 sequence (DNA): TGTGCCAGTAGTGGGCTCGTTGAGGGACAGAGGGAGACCCAGTACTTC. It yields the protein CASSGLVEGQRETQYF.